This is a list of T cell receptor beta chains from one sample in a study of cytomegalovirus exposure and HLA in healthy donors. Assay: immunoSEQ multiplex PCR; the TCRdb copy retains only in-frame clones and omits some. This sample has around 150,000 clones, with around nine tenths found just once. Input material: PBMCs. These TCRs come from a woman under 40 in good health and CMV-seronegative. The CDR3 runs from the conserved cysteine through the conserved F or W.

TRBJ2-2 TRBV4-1 CASSQAAGGWTGELFF
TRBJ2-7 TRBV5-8 CASSLTRDRGSEQYF
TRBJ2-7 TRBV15 CATSRDRGAYEQYF
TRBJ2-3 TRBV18 CASSPIILTSTDTQYF
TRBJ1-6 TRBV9 CASSVGQVNSPLHF
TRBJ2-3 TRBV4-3 CASSLRSGGTDTQYF
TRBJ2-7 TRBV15 CATSRDRSYEQYF
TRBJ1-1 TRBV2 CASRQTAGQARF
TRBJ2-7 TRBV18 CASSPWDSTYEQYF
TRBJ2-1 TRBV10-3 CATNRDSSYNEQFF
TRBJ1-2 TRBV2 CASRATGGNGYTF
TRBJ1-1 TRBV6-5 CASTPQGNTEAFF
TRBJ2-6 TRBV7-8 CASSVRDIHSGANVLTF
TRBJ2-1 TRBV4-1 CASSQGQGSGNGEQFF
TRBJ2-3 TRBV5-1 CASTPNYSTDTQYF
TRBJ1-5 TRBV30 CAWRVGDQPQHF
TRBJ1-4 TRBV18 CASSPRTGTNEKLFF
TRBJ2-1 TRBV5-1 CASSSPAGPGLNYNEQFF
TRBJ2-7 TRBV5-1 CASSFSGGEVYEQYF
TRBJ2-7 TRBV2 CASRVDPGGRYEQYF
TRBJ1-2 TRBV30 CAWSSGIYGYPF
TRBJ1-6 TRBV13 CASNTRGSLSPLHF
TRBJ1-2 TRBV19 CASSPHDRSYGYTF
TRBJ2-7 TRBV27 CASSQGYEQYF
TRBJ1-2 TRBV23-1 CASSQSKQDRKTNYGYTF
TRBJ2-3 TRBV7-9 CASSLVRGLTDTQYF
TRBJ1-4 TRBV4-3 CASSQDWPGAVGEKLFF